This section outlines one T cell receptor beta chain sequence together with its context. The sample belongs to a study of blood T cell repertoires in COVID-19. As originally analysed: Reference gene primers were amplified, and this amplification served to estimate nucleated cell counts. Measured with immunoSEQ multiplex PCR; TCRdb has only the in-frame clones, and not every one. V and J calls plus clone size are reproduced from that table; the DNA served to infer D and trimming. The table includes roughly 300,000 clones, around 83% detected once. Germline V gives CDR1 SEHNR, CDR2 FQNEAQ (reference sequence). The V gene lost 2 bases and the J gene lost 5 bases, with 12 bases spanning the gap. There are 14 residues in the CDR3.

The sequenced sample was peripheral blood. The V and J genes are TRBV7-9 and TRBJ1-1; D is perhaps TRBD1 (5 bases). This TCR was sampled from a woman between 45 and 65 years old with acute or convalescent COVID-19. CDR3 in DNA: TGTGCCAGCAGCTTACTAGGGGCAGGGACTGAAGCTTTCTTT. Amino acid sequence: CASSLLGAGTEAFF.